This T cell receptor (beta chain) comes out of a study of blood T cell repertoires in COVID-19. Study-level background: Some COVID-19 samples were acute and others convalescent; all came from the United States, Italy and Spain.

This CDR3 region has 15 residues. Trimming left V 0 bases short and J 3 bases short, with 11 bases between. From germline, CDR1 is LGHNA and CDR2 YSLEER. Clones were sequenced by immunoSEQ multiplex PCR, and TCRdb holds only the in-frame ones, with some missing. The data contain about 140,000 clones, 81% of them singletons. This clonotype originated in a human donor in a cohort sampled during active COVID-19. V is TRBV4-3 and J is TRBJ1-2, with TRBD1 as a possible D gene (6 bases). The sequenced sample was peripheral blood. Here the CDR3 DNA reads TGCGCCAGCAGCCAAGATACTAAGGGGGACTATGGCTACACCTTC. Its protein is CASSQDTKGDYGYTF.